The 19 T cell receptor beta chains presented below share a single source sample, sequenced in a study of response to subunit inactivated influenza vaccine. MiXCR was run by TCRdb on the RT-PCR reads, yielding one entry per CDR3 protein. Among roughly 650,000 distinct CDR3 sequences listed, roughly 15% were seen once. The input for sequencing was PBMCs from blood, taken less than 15 days before vaccination. Source of these receptors: a man in his fifties who received an inactivated influenza vaccine.

This clonotype was counted between two and nine times. This chain uses TRBV20-1 with TRBJ2-7; TRBD1 aligns across 10 bases. The CDR3 loop spans 16 amino acids. The germline V gene encodes CDR1 DFQATT and CDR2 SNEGSKA (reference sequence). Trimming at V came to 3 bases and at J to 6 bases, leaving 14 bases not matched to a gene. CDR3 region: CSASRERTGGAGEQYF. DNA for the CDR3: TGCAGTGCTAGTAGGGAGCGGACAGGGGGGGCGGGCGAGCAGTACTTC.

This clonotype was counted at least ten times. V usage is TRBV10-3 and J usage is TRBJ2-3; TRBD2 agrees at 8 bases. Germline values: CDR1 ENHRY, CDR2 SYGVKD. The V gene end was trimmed by 6 bases and the J gene end by 2 bases; junction bases not matched to a gene: 10. CDR3 length: 16 residues. The CDR3 DNA sequence: TGTGCCATCAGCCAACCTGGCGGGGGGTCCACAGATACGCAGTATTTT. Its translation is CAISQPGGGSTDTQYF.

This clonotype has more than one count but fewer than ten. The chain is built from TRBV29-1 and TRBJ2-6; 7 bases match TRBD1. From germline, CDR1 is SQVTM and CDR2 ANQGSEA. V lost 4 bases and J lost 0; bases outside the gene matches: 3. The CDR3 loop spans 15 amino acids. CDR3 nucleotides: TGCAGCGTTGGGGACAGCTCCTCTGGGGCCAACGTCCTGACTTTC. This encodes CSVGDSSSGANVLTF. Based on the CDR3 plus reference TRBV29-1 and TRBJ2-6, the full variable domain is SAVISQKPSRDICQRGTSLTIQCQVDSQVTMMFWYRQQPGQSLTLIATANQGSEATYESGFVIDKFPISRPNLTFSTLTVSNMSPEDSSIYLCSVGDSSSGANVLTFGAGSRLTVL.

The rearrangement links TRBV19 to TRBJ1-6; D uncertain. This CDR3 region has 12 residues. Germline CDR1 is LNHDA and CDR2 is SQIVND (reference sequence). With 10 bases removed from V and 7 bases from J, the gap between germline ends came to 11 bases. The CDR3 sequence: CATGVSNSPLHF. DNA for the CDR3: TGTGCCACCGGGGTCTCGAATTCACCCCTCCACTTT.

As regards this clonotype: Since no conserved phenylalanine or tryptophan closes the CDR3, a read error is the likely cause. The DNA is omitted, as the CDR3 cannot be located on it reliably, and the CDR3 follows TCRdb's listing. The rearrangement joins TRBV24-1 to TRBJ1-1. Counting both end residues, the CDR3 totals 15 amino acids. From germline, CDR1 is KGHDR and CDR2 SFDVKD. CDR3 amino acids: CATSDPIRGGEHLPL.

This clonotype was detected a few times. This chain links TRBV15 with TRBJ2-1; 7 positions match TRBD1. This CDR3 comprises 16 residues. Germline V gene lookup returns CDR1 LNHNV and CDR2 YYDKDF (reference sequence). V lost 5 bases to trimming and J lost 3 bases; unmatched junction nucleotides: 10. CDR3 region: CATSELQGTIYNEQFF. Written as DNA, the CDR3 is TGTGCCACCAGCGAACTACAGGGGACAATCTACAATGAGCAGTTCTTC.

The chain employs TRBV7-8 and TRBJ1-6; TRBD1 is a possible D gene (6 bases). The CDR3 is 17 residues long. V gave up 5 bases and J gave up 3 bases, with 17 bases separating them. Germline values: CDR1 SGHVS, CDR2 FQNEAQ. DNA of the CDR3: TGTGCCAGCAGCCCTGGGGGGCTGGCATACTATAATTCACCCCTCCACTTT. This codes for CASSPGGLAYYNSPLHF.

Here the CDR3 DNA reads TGTGCCACCAGCAGAGATCCACGACAGGGAATCACAGATACGCAGTATTTT. This gives the protein CATSRDPRQGITDTQYF. The V call is TRBV15, the J call TRBJ2-3; 7 nucleotides match TRBD1. The CDR3 has 17 residues. Germline loops: CDR1 LNHNV, CDR2 YYDKDF (reference sequence). The trim removed 0 bases at V and 2 bases at J, leaving 8 bases unmatched.

This chain connects TRBV7-2 to TRBJ2-7; weak D call: TRBD1 (5 bases). The CDR3 runs to 14 residues. The V and J ends lost 5 bases and 3 bases respectively, with 14 bases between them. Germline CDR1 SGHTA, CDR2 FQGNSA. The CDR3 is CASSQRTGHYEQYF. CDR3 DNA sequence: TGTGCCAGCAGCCAAAGGACCGGACACTACGAGCAGTACTTC.

This clonotype was detected a few times. The chain combines TRBV20-1 with TRBJ2-1; TRBD2 matches at 10 bases. CDR3 length: 16 amino acids. CDR1 DFQATT and CDR2 SNEGSKA come from the germline V gene (reference sequence). The J segment lost 6 bases and the V segment lost 3 bases, leaving 11 bases of the junction unmatched. CDR3 DNA: TGCAGTGCTAGCGGGCGCGGTAGCGGGGGGCGCAATGAGCAGTTCTTC. Residues: CSASGRGSGGRNEQFF.

This clonotype was observed a few times. The chain employs TRBV10-3 and TRBJ1-1, with D possibly being TRBD1 (6 bases). The germline gives CDR1 ENHRY, CDR2 SYGVKD. Trimming removed 2 bases from V and 4 bases from J, with 14 bases in between. The CDR3 loop spans 15 amino acids. CDR3 amino acids: CAISETGSGGTEAFF. CDR3 DNA sequence: TGTGCCATCAGTGAGACAGGGTCGGGAGGCACTGAAGCTTTCTTT.

This clonotype showed up many times. The chain combines TRBV6-1 with TRBJ1-6; TRBD1 matches 7 bases. V was pared by 6 bases and J by 7 bases, with 6 bases of the junction left unmatched. CDR1 is MNHNS and CDR2 is SASEGT in the germline V gene. The CDR3 is 14 residues long. DNA of the CDR3: TGTGCCAGCAGCTTGGACAGGCAGAATTCACCCCTCCACTTT. Translated: CASSLDRQNSPLHF.

The chain carries TRBV5-1 and TRBJ1-6; a weak D match, TRBD1 (5 bases). Germline loops: CDR1 SGHRS, CDR2 YFSETQ. This CDR3 has 14 residues. V gave up 3 bases and J gave up 8 bases, with 12 bases separating them. The CDR3 loop reads CASSSAGLHSPLHF. The DNA for the CDR3 is TGCGCCAGCAGCTCAGCGGGACTACATTCACCCCTCCACTTT.

This clonotype was observed a few times. J is TRBJ2-1 and V is TRBV24-1; 9 bases match TRBD1. Germline V gives CDR1 KGHDR, CDR2 SFDVKD. V lost 4 bases and J lost 9; bases outside the gene matches: 12. The length of the CDR3 is 16 residues. This CDR3 is CATSDRGQGKEGEQFF. Here the CDR3 DNA reads TGTGCCACCAGTGACAGGGGACAGGGAAAGGAAGGTGAGCAGTTCTTC.

The table lists this clonotype with a few counts. J is TRBJ2-1 and V is TRBV4-1, with 12 bases fitting TRBD2. Germline values: CDR1 MGHRA, CDR2 YSYEKL. V lost 3 bases to trimming and J lost 2 bases; unmatched junction nucleotides: 5. The CDR3 extends over 17 amino acids. The CDR3 DNA follows: TGCGCCAGCAGCCAGGGTGCTAGCGGGGGGGCCTACAATGAGCAGTTCTTC. This translates into CASSQGASGGAYNEQFF.

The chain links TRBV2 to TRBJ2-5; possibly TRBD1 for D (6 bases). The V end was cut by 5 bases, the J end by 5 bases, with 15 bases between. Germline CDR1 is SNHLY and CDR2 is FYNNEI. The CDR3 spans 14 residues. CDR3 amino acids: CASSMGALMETQYF. The CDR3 bases are TGTGCCAGCAGTATGGGGGCTCTTATGGAGACCCAGTACTTC.

The V call is TRBV20-1, the J call TRBJ2-3; TRBD2 matches at 14 bases. The CDR3 is 16 residues long. V lost 6 bases to trimming and J lost 4 bases; unmatched junction nucleotides: 9. CDR1 is DFQATT, CDR2 SNEGSKA, per germline (reference sequence). The CDR3 nucleotides read TGCAGTGCCGCCGGGACTAGCGGGAGTGTCGCAGATACGCAGTATTTT. Translated, it gives CSAAGTSGSVADTQYF.

V and J are TRBV20-1 and TRBJ2-7, with D tentatively TRBD2 (6 bases). This CDR3 comprises 13 residues. Per germline, CDR1 DFQATT and CDR2 SNEGSKA (reference sequence). V was pared by 6 bases and J by 2 bases, with 14 bases between. The CDR3 sequence is CSANSGSAYEQYF. Here the CDR3 DNA reads TGCAGTGCAAATAGCGGATCCGCCTACGAGCAGTACTTC.

This clonotype was observed a few times. CDR3 residues: CASSRDFEQFF. In nucleotides, the CDR3 is TGTGCCAGCAGTCGGGACTTTGAGCAGTTCTTC. The rearrangement joins TRBV12-3 or TRBV12-4 to TRBJ2-1, with D perhaps matching TRBD2 (6 bases). The CDR3 is made up of 11 amino acids. The V end was cut by 5 bases, the J end by 9 bases, with 8 bases between.